The 9 T cell receptor beta chains below all came from one sample that was sequenced in a study of CD8 T cells in ankylosing spondylitis. Study findings and constraints: What appeared characteristic of ankylosing spondylitis blood was a TCR beta motif of fewer than ten highly homologous variants.

A single record per CDR3 protein comes from TCRdb applying MiXCR to the 5' RACE reads. The sample includes 650,000 to 800,000 distinct CDR3 sequences, under 20% of them seen just once. The antigens these receptors bind are not known. Material: blood, either unsorted or a sorted T cell fraction (not recorded which). The source of these receptors is a male donor with ankylosing spondylitis.

This chain links TRBV4-1 with TRBJ2-3; a weak D match, TRBD2 (7 bases). This CDR3 comprises 18 residues. Germline V CDR1 and CDR2: MGHRA, YSYEKL. The germline V and J ends were trimmed by 1 base and 3 bases, with 20 bases remaining between them. The CDR3 DNA is TGCGCCAGCAGCCAAGCCCCCCCGGGGGGCCTAGGGACAGATACGCAGTATTTT. Amino acid sequence: CASSQAPPGGLGTDTQYF.

V usage is TRBV12-3 or TRBV12-4 and J usage is TRBJ2-7, with D perhaps matching TRBD1 or TRBD2 (6 bases each). Trimming cost V 6 bases and J 2 bases, with 17 bases left between them. CDR3 length: 15 residues. CDR3 sequence: CASSRRGRPTYEQYF. The CDR3 DNA follows: TGTGCCAGCAGCCGACGGGGGCGTCCTACCTACGAGCAGTACTTC.

At least ten counts were recorded for this clonotype. V and J are TRBV12-3 or TRBV12-4 and TRBJ1-3; D remains ambiguous. The CDR3 totals 14 residues. The V gene lost 3 bases and the J gene lost 2 bases, with 8 bases spanning the gap. CDR3 region: CASSFTSAGNTIYF. CDR3 coding DNA: TGTGCCAGCAGTTTTACATCAGCTGGAAACACCATATATTTT.

This chain joins TRBV7-9 and TRBJ1-2; 7 bases line up with TRBD1. Germline CDR1 and CDR2: SEHNR and FQNEAQ (reference sequence). The length of the CDR3 is 15 residues. J gave up 2 bases and V 5 bases, and 8 bases lay outside the gene matches. This CDR3 is CASSPQQGRNYGYTF. The CDR3 DNA is TGTGCCAGCAGCCCCCAACAGGGGAGGAACTATGGCTACACCTTC.

This clonotype was counted a few times. The chain couples TRBV20-1 to TRBJ2-7; 7 bases map to TRBD2. Germline V CDR1 and CDR2: DFQATT, SNEGSKA (reference sequence). The J segment lost 2 bases and the V segment lost 3 bases, leaving 7 bases of the junction unmatched. This CDR3 has 14 amino acids. The CDR3 DNA reads as TGCAGTGCTAGGATGGGGGAGGGAACCTACGAGCAGTACTTC. It encodes CSARMGEGTYEQYF.

The rearrangement uses TRBV5-5 and TRBJ2-7; 7 bases are a match to TRBD2. CDR1 is SGHKS, CDR2 YYEKEE, per germline (reference sequence). The V and J ends lost 1 base and 2 bases, in that order; junction bases with no gene match: 6. This CDR3 spans 15 amino acids. In DNA form, the CDR3 reads TGTGCCAGCAGCTTGTCTCCGAGCGGGACCTACGAGCAGTACTTC. Its translation is CASSLSPSGTYEQYF.

The chain carries TRBV9 and TRBJ2-3; 7 bases agree with TRBD2. The CDR3 contains 16 residues. Trimming took 3 bases from V and 3 from J; bases not matched to a gene: 10. Germline V CDR1 and CDR2: SGDLS, YYNGEE. The CDR3 here is CASSAHLAGVTDTQYF. The CDR3 DNA reads as TGTGCCAGCAGCGCACACCTCGCGGGGGTTACAGATACGCAGTATTTT.

This chain links TRBV19 with TRBJ2-1; 9 positions agree with TRBD2. The germline CDR1 and CDR2 sequences are LNHDA and SQIVND (reference sequence). V lost 4 bases and J lost 9; bases outside the gene matches: 7. This CDR3 contains 14 residues. The CDR3 protein is CASSTGTSWSEQFF. Written as DNA, the CDR3 is TGTGCCAGTAGTACCGGGACTAGCTGGAGTGAGCAGTTCTTC.

This clonotype was detected a few times. J is TRBJ2-1 and V is TRBV27; 12 bases map to TRBD2. V trimming: 5 bases; J trimming: 4 bases; junction bases outside the gene matches: 6. The CDR3 is made up of 16 amino acids. Germline CDR1 and CDR2: MNHEY and SMNVEV (reference sequence). The CDR3 sequence is CASSPRGLAGYNEQFF. In DNA form, the CDR3 reads TGTGCCAGCAGTCCCCGCGGACTAGCGGGATACAATGAGCAGTTCTTC.